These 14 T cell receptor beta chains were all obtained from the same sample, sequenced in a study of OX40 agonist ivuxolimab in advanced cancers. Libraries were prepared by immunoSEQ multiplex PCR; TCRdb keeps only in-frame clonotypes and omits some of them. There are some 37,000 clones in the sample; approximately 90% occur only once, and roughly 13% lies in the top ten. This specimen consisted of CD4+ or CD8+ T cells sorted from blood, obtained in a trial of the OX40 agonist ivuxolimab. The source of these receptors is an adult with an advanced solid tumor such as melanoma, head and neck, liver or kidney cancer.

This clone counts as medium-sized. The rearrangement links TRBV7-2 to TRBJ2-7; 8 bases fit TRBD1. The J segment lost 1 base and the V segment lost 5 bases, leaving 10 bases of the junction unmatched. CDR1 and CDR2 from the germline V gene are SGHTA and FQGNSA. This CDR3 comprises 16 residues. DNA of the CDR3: TGTGCCAGCAGCGAAGCAGAGACAGGGGTATCCTACGAGCAGTACTTC. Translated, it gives CASSEAETGVSYEQYF. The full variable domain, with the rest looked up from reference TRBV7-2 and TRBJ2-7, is GAGVSQSPSNKVTEKGKDVELRCDPISGHTALYWYRQSLGQGLEFLIYFQGNSAPDKSGLPSDRFSAERTGGSVSTLTIQRTQQEDSAVYLCASSEAETGVSYEQYFGPGTRLTVT.

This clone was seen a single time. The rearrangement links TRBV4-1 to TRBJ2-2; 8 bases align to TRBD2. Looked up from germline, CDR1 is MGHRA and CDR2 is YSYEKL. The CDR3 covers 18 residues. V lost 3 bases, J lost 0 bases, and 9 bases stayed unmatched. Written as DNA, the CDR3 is TGCGCCAGCAGCCACTCCGTGGGTAGCGGGACGAACACCGGGGAGCTGTTTTTT. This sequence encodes CASSHSVGSGTNTGELFF.

The CDR3 region is CASSQEVQESYSNQPQHF. In DNA, the CDR3 is TGCGCCAGCAGCCAAGAAGTACAGGAATCTTATAGCAATCAGCCCCAGCATTTT. This rearrangement joins TRBV4-1 to TRBJ1-5; D perhaps matches TRBD1 (5 bases). The germline V gene has CDR1 MGHRA and CDR2 YSYEKL. V lost 0 bases, J lost 0 bases, and 15 bases lay in between. This CDR3 is 18 amino acids long.

The CDR3 sequence: CASSSTGASGDTQYF. In DNA form, the CDR3 reads TGTGCCAGCAGCTCGACAGGGGCCTCCGGAGATACGCAGTATTTT. This chain uses TRBV7-3 with TRBJ2-3, with TRBD1 matching 8 bases. Germline values: CDR1 SGHTA, CDR2 FQGTGA. The CDR3 consists of 15 residues. J was trimmed by 5 bases and V by 4 bases; bases with no gene match: 8.

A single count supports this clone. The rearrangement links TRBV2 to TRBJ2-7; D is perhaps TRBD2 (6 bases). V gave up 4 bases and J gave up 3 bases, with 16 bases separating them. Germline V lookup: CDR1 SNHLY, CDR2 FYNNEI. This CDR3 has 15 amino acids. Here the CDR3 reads CASSGPGLGNYEQYF. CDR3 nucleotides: TGTGCCAGCAGTGGACCGGGACTGGGGAACTACGAGCAGTACTTC.

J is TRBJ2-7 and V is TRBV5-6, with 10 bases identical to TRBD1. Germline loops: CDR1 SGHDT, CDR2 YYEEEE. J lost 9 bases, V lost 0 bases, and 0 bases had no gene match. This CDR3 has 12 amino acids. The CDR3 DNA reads TGTGCCAGCAGCTTGGGGACAGGGGGGCAGTACTTC. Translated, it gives CASSLGTGGQYF.

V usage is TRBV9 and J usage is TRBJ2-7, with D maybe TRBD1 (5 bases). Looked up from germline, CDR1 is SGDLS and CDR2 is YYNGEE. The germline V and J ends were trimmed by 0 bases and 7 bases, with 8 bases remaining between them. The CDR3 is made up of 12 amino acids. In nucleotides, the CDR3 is TGTGCCAGCAGCGTAGAGGGGCGGGAGCAGTACTTC. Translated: CASSVEGREQYF.

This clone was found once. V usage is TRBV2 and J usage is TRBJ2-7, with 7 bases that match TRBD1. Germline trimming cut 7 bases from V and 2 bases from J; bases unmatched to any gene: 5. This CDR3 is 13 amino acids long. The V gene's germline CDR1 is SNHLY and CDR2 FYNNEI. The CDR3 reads CASTSTGAYEQYF. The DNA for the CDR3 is TGTGCCAGCACATCTACAGGGGCCTACGAGCAGTACTTC.

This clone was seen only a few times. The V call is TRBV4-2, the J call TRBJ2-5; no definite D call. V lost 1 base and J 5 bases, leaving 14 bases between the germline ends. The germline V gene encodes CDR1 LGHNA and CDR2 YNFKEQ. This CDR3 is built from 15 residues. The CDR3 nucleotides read TGTGCCAGCAGCCAAGCTCTGGGAATATGGGAGACCCAGTACTTC. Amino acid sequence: CASSQALGIWETQYF.

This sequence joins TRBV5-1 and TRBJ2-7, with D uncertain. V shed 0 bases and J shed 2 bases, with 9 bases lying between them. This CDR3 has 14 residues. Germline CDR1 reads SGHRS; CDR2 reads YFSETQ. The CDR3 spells CASSLGVATYEQYF. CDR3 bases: TGCGCCAGCAGCTTGGGGGTGGCTACCTACGAGCAGTACTTC.

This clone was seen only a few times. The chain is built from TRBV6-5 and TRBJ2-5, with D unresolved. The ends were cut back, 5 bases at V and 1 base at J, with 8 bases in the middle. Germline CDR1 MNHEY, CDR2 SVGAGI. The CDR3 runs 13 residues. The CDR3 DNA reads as TGTGCCAGCAGTGCTGCCCGCCAAGAGACCCAGTACTTC. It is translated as CASSAARQETQYF.

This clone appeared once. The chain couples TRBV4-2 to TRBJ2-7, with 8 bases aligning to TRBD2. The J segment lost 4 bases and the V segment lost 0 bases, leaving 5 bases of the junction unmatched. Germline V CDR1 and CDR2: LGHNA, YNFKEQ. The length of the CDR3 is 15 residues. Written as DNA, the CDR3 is TGTGCCAGCAGCCAAGAGGGGACTAGTTTTTACGAGCAGTACTTC. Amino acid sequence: CASSQEGTSFYEQYF.

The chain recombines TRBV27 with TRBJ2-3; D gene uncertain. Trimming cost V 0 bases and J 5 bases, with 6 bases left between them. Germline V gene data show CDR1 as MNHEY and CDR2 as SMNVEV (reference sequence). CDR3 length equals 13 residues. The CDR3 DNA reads TGTGCCAGCAGTTTATCGTATGAAGATACGCAGTATTTT. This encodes CASSLSYEDTQYF.

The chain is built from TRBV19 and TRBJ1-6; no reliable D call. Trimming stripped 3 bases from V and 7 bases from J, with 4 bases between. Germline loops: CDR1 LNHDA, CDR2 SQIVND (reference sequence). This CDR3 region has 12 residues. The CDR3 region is CASSIGNSPLHF. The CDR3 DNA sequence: TGTGCCAGTAGTATCGGCAATTCACCCCTCCACTTT.